This TCR beta chain was observed in a study of blood T cell repertoires in COVID-19. Study background: There were acute and convalescent COVID-19 samples, and they came from the United States, Italy and Spain. The cDNA or gDNA used as material had been derived from T cells, B-cell-depleted T cells, or PBMCs.

Trimming shortened V by 4 bases and J by 1 base, and 7 bases separated the two germline ends. There are 13 residues in the CDR3. Germline V lookup: CDR1 MGHDK, CDR2 SYGVNS. Authors' methods: Amplifying reference gene primers gave estimates of nucleated cell counts. Method: immunoSEQ multiplex PCR; TCRdb's copy keeps in-frame clones and lacks some. From that table come the V and J calls and clone size; the DNA was used to work out D and trimming. The sample holds around 320,000 clones; about 90% are singletons and the top ten take approximately 2.4%. The TCR sequence derives from a man younger than 35 with active or convalescent COVID-19. The sample was peripheral blood. The chain employs TRBV25-1 and TRBJ1-1; D is uncertain. CDR3 nucleotides: TGTGCCAGCAGTGCGGGGTGGAACACTGAAGCTTTCTTT. It is translated as CASSAGWNTEAFF.